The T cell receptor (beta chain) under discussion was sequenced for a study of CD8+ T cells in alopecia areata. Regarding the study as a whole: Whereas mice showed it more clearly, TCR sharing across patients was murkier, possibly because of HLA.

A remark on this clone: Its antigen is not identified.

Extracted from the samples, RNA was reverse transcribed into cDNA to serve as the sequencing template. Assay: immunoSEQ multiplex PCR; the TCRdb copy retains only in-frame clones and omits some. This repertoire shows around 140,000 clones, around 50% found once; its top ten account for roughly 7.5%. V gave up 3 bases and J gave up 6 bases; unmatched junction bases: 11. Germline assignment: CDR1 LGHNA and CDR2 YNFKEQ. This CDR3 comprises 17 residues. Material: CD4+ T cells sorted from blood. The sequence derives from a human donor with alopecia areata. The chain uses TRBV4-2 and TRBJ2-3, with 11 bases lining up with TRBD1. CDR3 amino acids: CASSQAPGTGGSDTQYF. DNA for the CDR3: TGTGCCAGCAGCCAGGCTCCCGGGACAGGGGGGAGTGATACGCAGTATTTT.